A selection of T cell receptor beta chains follows, all from one sample in a study of vaccination and CD4 T cells after COVID-19. MiXCR was run by TCRdb on the PCR reads, yielding one entry per CDR3 protein. Of around 30,000 distinct CDR3 sequences listed, roughly a third are singletons. Their antigen targets remain unknown. Sequenced material: CD4+ T cells from blood, cultured in vitro, taken about 7 months after SARS-CoV-2 vaccination. The receptors were sampled from a human donor who had recovered from COVID-19. Both conserved end residues are part of each CDR3. Each record gives: CDR3 length, V gene, J gene, CDR3 protein.

cdr3_length: 15; v_call: TRBV20-1; j_call: TRBJ2-3; cdr3_aa: CSARESGGRTDTQYF
cdr3_length: 13; v_call: TRBV2; j_call: TRBJ2-3; cdr3_aa: CASKMGGTDTQYF
cdr3_length: 19; v_call: TRBV11-2; j_call: TRBJ2-7; cdr3_aa: CASSLSSLTREAGSHEQYF
cdr3_length: 13; v_call: TRBV19; j_call: TRBJ2-5; cdr3_aa: CASSTRPSGTQYF
cdr3_length: 8; v_call: TRBV7-3; j_call: TRBJ2-7; cdr3_aa: CASAQEYF
cdr3_length: 14; v_call: TRBV6-1; j_call: TRBJ1-2; cdr3_aa: CASSRLDRIYGYTF
cdr3_length: 15; v_call: TRBV10-3; j_call: TRBJ2-1; cdr3_aa: CAISARGSPVNEQFF
cdr3_length: 15; v_call: TRBV24-1; j_call: TRBJ1-2; cdr3_aa: CATSDSRQGNYGYTF
cdr3_length: 15; v_call: TRBV6-1; j_call: TRBJ1-5; cdr3_aa: CASTRGQGYWQPQHF
cdr3_length: 13; v_call: TRBV7-3; j_call: TRBJ2-4; cdr3_aa: CASSLPGENIQYF
cdr3_length: 14; v_call: TRBV15; j_call: TRBJ2-1; cdr3_aa: CATSRDGQYNEQFF
cdr3_length: 14; v_call: TRBV6-2/TRBV6-3; j_call: TRBJ2-7; cdr3_aa: CASSSGLSHYEQYF
cdr3_length: 13; v_call: TRBV24-1; j_call: TRBJ2-3; cdr3_aa: CATGVATADTQYF
cdr3_length: 15; v_call: TRBV6-1; j_call: TRBJ1-3; cdr3_aa: CASSTNGGGLGTIYF
cdr3_length: 16; v_call: TRBV20-1; j_call: TRBJ2-1; cdr3_aa: CSARATSARSYNEQFF
cdr3_length: 16; v_call: TRBV5-4; j_call: TRBJ2-3; cdr3_aa: CASSSGTSGSPDTQYF
cdr3_length: 14; v_call: TRBV18; j_call: TRBJ2-7; cdr3_aa: CASSPPLAGYEQYF
cdr3_length: 15; v_call: TRBV11-2; j_call: TRBJ2-1; cdr3_aa: CASSPLRGSYNEQFF
cdr3_length: 18; v_call: TRBV4-1; j_call: TRBJ2-1; cdr3_aa: CASRGTSGSFSSYNEQFF
cdr3_length: 15; v_call: TRBV6-2/TRBV6-3; j_call: TRBJ2-7; cdr3_aa: CASQPPGQETYEQYF
cdr3_length: 15; v_call: TRBV7-2; j_call: TRBJ1-2; cdr3_aa: CASSLGGGSLYGYTF
cdr3_length: 13; v_call: TRBV7-2; j_call: TRBJ2-3; cdr3_aa: CASSLLGVDTQYF
cdr3_length: 11; v_call: TRBV19; j_call: TRBJ1-5; cdr3_aa: CASSAGWAQHF
cdr3_length: 16; v_call: TRBV7-9; j_call: TRBJ2-3; cdr3_aa: CASSEGLAGTTDTQYF
cdr3_length: 14; v_call: TRBV6-2/TRBV6-3; j_call: TRBJ2-7; cdr3_aa: CASSDGGSRREQYF
cdr3_length: 17; v_call: TRBV9; j_call: TRBJ2-5; cdr3_aa: CASSVASGGSGGETQYF
cdr3_length: 14; v_call: TRBV7-9; j_call: TRBJ2-1; cdr3_aa: CASSIRDRDNEQFF
cdr3_length: 14; v_call: TRBV7-2; j_call: TRBJ1-1; cdr3_aa: CASSLGQLNTEAFF
cdr3_length: 16; v_call: TRBV20-1; j_call: TRBJ2-1; cdr3_aa: CSARSRLADSYNEQFF
cdr3_length: 13; v_call: TRBV11-3; j_call: TRBJ2-3; cdr3_aa: CASSTGVGTVQYF
cdr3_length: 16; v_call: TRBV4-1; j_call: TRBJ2-3; cdr3_aa: CASERFPRIGPDTQYF
cdr3_length: 14; v_call: TRBV7-9; j_call: TRBJ2-5; cdr3_aa: CASSGAGSQETQYF
cdr3_length: 13; v_call: TRBV7-2; j_call: TRBJ2-1; cdr3_aa: CASSNIPVYEQFF
cdr3_length: 14; v_call: TRBV5-1; j_call: TRBJ2-5; cdr3_aa: CASSRTTGQETQYF
cdr3_length: 15; v_call: TRBV2; j_call: TRBJ2-7; cdr3_aa: CASSDGLLGSYEQYF
cdr3_length: 14; v_call: TRBV20-1; j_call: TRBJ2-7; cdr3_aa: CSAPEESGAYEQYF
cdr3_length: 15; v_call: TRBV2; j_call: TRBJ1-2; cdr3_aa: CASSGRQGMNKGYTF
cdr3_length: 18; v_call: TRBV6-1; j_call: TRBJ2-7; cdr3_aa: CASSGRTSGIGRNYEQYF
cdr3_length: 16; v_call: TRBV7-2; j_call: TRBJ2-1; cdr3_aa: CASSLETGVVYNEQFF
cdr3_length: 13; v_call: TRBV20-1; j_call: TRBJ2-3; cdr3_aa: CSATGTTTDTQYF
cdr3_length: 15; v_call: TRBV6-1; j_call: TRBJ1-5; cdr3_aa: CASTVGGLGGQPQHF
cdr3_length: 14; v_call: TRBV6-1; j_call: TRBJ1-1; cdr3_aa: CASTDSGVSTEAFF
cdr3_length: 12; v_call: TRBV2; j_call: TRBJ1-2; cdr3_aa: CASRETEGGYTF
cdr3_length: 13; v_call: TRBV6-1; j_call: TRBJ2-3; cdr3_aa: CASSRTVTDTQYF
cdr3_length: 16; v_call: TRBV20-1; j_call: TRBJ2-5; cdr3_aa: CSASPAGAGIGETQYF
cdr3_length: 15; v_call: TRBV6-1; j_call: TRBJ2-7; cdr3_aa: CASSEMAGDSYEQYF
cdr3_length: 16; v_call: TRBV6-2/TRBV6-3; j_call: TRBJ2-3; cdr3_aa: CASSYWREGYTDTQYF
cdr3_length: 16; v_call: TRBV6-2/TRBV6-3; j_call: TRBJ1-5; cdr3_aa: CASSSQGRWNNQPQHF
cdr3_length: 15; v_call: TRBV20-1; j_call: TRBJ1-6; cdr3_aa: CSGKEGTAFNSPLHF
cdr3_length: 15; v_call: TRBV20-1; j_call: TRBJ2-3; cdr3_aa: CSARGQGASTDTQYF
cdr3_length: 15; v_call: TRBV11-2; j_call: TRBJ2-3; cdr3_aa: CASSLLAARTDTQYF
cdr3_length: 12; v_call: TRBV7-2; j_call: TRBJ1-2; cdr3_aa: CASSLDSYGYTF
cdr3_length: 14; v_call: TRBV24-1; j_call: TRBJ2-1; cdr3_aa: CATSLGHSYNEQFF
cdr3_length: 18; v_call: TRBV6-1; j_call: TRBJ2-1; cdr3_aa: CASSAPPASGSSYNEQFF
cdr3_length: 16; v_call: TRBV20-1; j_call: TRBJ2-3; cdr3_aa: CSARDVWIGGKDTQYF